One and the same sample provided the 10 T cell receptor beta chains below, sequenced in a study of TIL therapy for anti-PD-1-resistant metastatic lung cancer. As for time point: pre-treatment sample, taken before nivolumab and TIL therapy. The immunoSEQ assay was v3. The protocol was immunoSEQ multiplex PCR, while the TCRdb copy is restricted to in-frame clones and leaves out a portion. Of more than 20,000 clones listed, just over 70% were seen once; the top ten hold roughly 1.8%. The sequenced sample was blood, obtained at baseline. These receptors all come from a person aged 25-80 years with non-small cell lung cancer.

The rearrangement uses TRBV6-5 and TRBJ2-5; D is undetermined. CDR1 and CDR2 (germline): MNHEY, SVGAGI. V shed 7 bases and J shed 3 bases, with 9 bases lying between them. The CDR3 contains 12 residues. The CDR3 region is CASIDLEETQYF. DNA for the CDR3: TGTGCCAGCATCGATCTTGAAGAGACCCAGTACTTC.

The chain recombines TRBV11-1 with TRBJ2-1; TRBD2 aligns across 14 bases. CDR3 length equals 16 residues. Germline CDR1 reads SGHAT; CDR2 reads FQDESV (reference sequence). The junction had 8 bases not matched to a gene; V was cut back by 5 bases and J by 8 bases. Here the CDR3 DNA reads TGTGCCAGCAGCACGGGACTAGCGGGAGCGAGCGATGAGCAGTTCTTC. Protein product: CASSTGLAGASDEQFF.

The chain has TRBV3-1 (or the pseudogene TRBV3-2) and TRBJ1-5; D is undetermined. Trimming took 1 base from V and 6 from J, leaving 10 bases between them. This CDR3 contains 14 residues. Germline CDR1 and CDR2: LGHDT and YNNKEL (reference sequence). CDR3 region: CASSQGGAPQPQHF. CDR3 sequence (DNA): TGTGCCAGCAGCCAAGGGGGAGCTCCTCAGCCCCAGCATTTT.

The CDR3 bases are TGTGCCAGCCCAGACCCCCGGGGTCCTGGAAACACCATATATTTT. Translation gives CASPDPRGPGNTIYF. This chain links TRBV18 with TRBJ1-3; D not certain. Germline loops: CDR1 KGHSH, CDR2 LQKENI. The CDR3 sequence is 15 residues long. V was shortened by 8 bases and J by 2 bases, with 16 bases between the two germline ends. Supplemented by reference TRBV18 and TRBJ1-3, the full variable domain reads NAGVMQNPRHLVRRRGQEARLRCSPMKGHSHVYWYRQLPEEGLKFMVYLQKENIIDESGMPKERFSAEFPKEGPSILRIQQVVRGDSAAYFCASPDPRGPGNTIYFGEGSWLTVV.

The chain is built from TRBV18 and TRBJ2-1, with TRBD2 identical over 10 bases. V was clipped by 1 base and J by 6 bases; unmatched bases: 6. The length of the CDR3 is 16 residues. Germline V gives CDR1 KGHSH, CDR2 LQKENI. CDR3: CASSPRSASGGNEQFF. The CDR3 region has the DNA TGTGCCAGCTCACCACGGTCGGCTAGCGGGGGCAATGAGCAGTTCTTC.

The chain couples TRBV4-2 to TRBJ2-3; a possible D gene is TRBD1 (6 bases). Germline V gene data show CDR1 as LGHNA and CDR2 as YNFKEQ. V dropped 1 base and J dropped 4 bases, with 15 bases sitting between them. The CDR3 runs to 16 residues. Here the CDR3 DNA reads TGTGCCAGCAGCCAAGTGGCACAGGGTGGTGCAGATACGCAGTATTTT. It specifies CASSQVAQGGADTQYF.

The chain recombines TRBV4-2 with TRBJ2-2; no clear D. The CDR3 length is 16 residues. Trimming removed 5 bases from V and 1 base from J, with 14 bases in between. Per germline, CDR1 LGHNA and CDR2 YNFKEQ. The CDR3 protein is CASSSQGWGNTGELFF. The CDR3 DNA reads as TGTGCCAGCAGCTCCCAAGGGTGGGGGAACACCGGGGAGCTGTTTTTT.

The CDR3 loop is CASSDRLNTEAFF. The DNA of the CDR3 is TGTGCCAGCAGCGATCGACTGAACACTGAAGCTTTCTTT. The chain carries TRBV11-3 and TRBJ1-1; D remains unclear. This CDR3 comprises 13 residues. The germline V gene has CDR1 SGHNT and CDR2 YENEEA. The ends were cut back, 5 bases at V and 0 bases at J, with 7 bases in the middle.

The rearrangement uses TRBV7-9 and TRBJ2-1; 12 nucleotides line up with TRBD2. The CDR3 is made up of 14 amino acids. V gave up 5 bases and J gave up 10 bases; unmatched junction bases: 6. From germline, CDR1 is SEHNR and CDR2 FQNEAQ (reference sequence). DNA of the CDR3: TGTGCCAGCAGCCTAGGACTAGCGGGACGGGAGCAGTTCTTC. It translates to CASSLGLAGREQFF.

The chain is built from TRBV5-1 and TRBJ2-1; the match to TRBD2 covers 15 bases. The length of the CDR3 is 18 residues. Losses at the gene ends were 4 bases for V and 2 bases for J; bases not matched to a gene: 7. The V gene's germline CDR1 is SGHRS and CDR2 YFSETQ. In nucleotides, the CDR3 is TGCGCCAGCAGCCCCGGGACTAGCGGGAGGTACACCTACAATGAGCAGTTCTTC. The encoded protein is CASSPGTSGRYTYNEQFF. Using reference TRBV5-1 and TRBJ2-1 for the parts outside the CDR3, the full variable domain is KAGVTQTPRYLIKTRGQQVTLSCSPISGHRSVSWYQQTPGQGLQFLFEYFSETQRNKGNFPGRFSGRQFSNSRSEMNVSTLELGDSALYLCASSPGTSGRYTYNEQFFGPGTRLTVL.